This TCR beta chain stems from a study of blood T cell repertoires in COVID-19. The germline V gene has CDR1 MNHEY and CDR2 SMNVEV (reference sequence). With 6 bases clipped from V and 4 bases from J, the junction kept 5 bases outside the gene matches. This CDR3 is 15 amino acids long. This clone came up once. Profiling relied on immunoSEQ multiplex PCR, and the TCRdb table lists in-frame clones only, not all of them. Of around 400,000 clones detected, around 87% appear once; the ten largest clones hold 2.3%. This chain joins TRBV27 and TRBJ2-7; 14 positions match TRBD2. The sample was peripheral blood. The receptor was derived from a woman aged 60 to 75 with COVID-19, enrolled during active disease. The CDR3 DNA is TGTGCCAGCAGGGACCGACTAGCGGGGGGGTACGAGCAGTACTTC. This codes for CASRDRLAGGYEQYF.